The 9 T cell receptor beta chains presented below share a single source sample, sequenced in a study of blood T cell repertoires in COVID-19. Repertoires were generated with immunoSEQ multiplex PCR, while TCRdb's copy carries only in-frame clones and drops some. The table lists about 39,000 clones, more than 80% of them singletons. The specimen was peripheral blood. The receptors shown here come from a man in his 60s in a cohort sampled during active COVID-19.

The rearrangement links TRBV12-3 or TRBV12-4 to TRBJ1-5; D gene unclear. V dropped 6 bases and J dropped 4 bases, with 7 bases sitting between them. The CDR3 runs to 12 residues. The CDR3 DNA reads TGTGCCAGCAGGACTCCAAATCAGCCCCAGCATTTT. It codes for CASRTPNQPQHF.

The chain recombines TRBV10-3 with TRBJ2-5, with TRBD2 matching 8 bases. The CDR3 length is 15 residues. Trimming cost V 3 bases and J 0 bases; bases outside gene matches: 3. The germline V gene has CDR1 ENHRY and CDR2 SYGVKD. In DNA, the CDR3 is TGTGCCATCAGTGATAGCGGGGCGTACCAAGAGACCCAGTACTTC. Translating it yields CAISDSGAYQETQYF.

The chain carries TRBV7-9 and TRBJ2-7; 7 nucleotides match TRBD1. Germline V lookup: CDR1 SEHNR, CDR2 FQNEAQ (reference sequence). Germline trimming cut 5 bases from V and 2 bases from J; bases unmatched to any gene: 9. This CDR3 is built from 15 residues. The CDR3 here is CASSPGQSDAYEQYF. DNA of the CDR3: TGTGCCAGCAGCCCGGGACAGTCCGATGCCTACGAGCAGTACTTC.

The chain links TRBV6-5 to TRBJ2-7; TRBD1 matches at 7 bases. CDR1 is MNHEY, CDR2 SVGAGI, per germline. This CDR3 spans 13 amino acids. V lost 11 bases and J lost 2; bases outside the gene matches: 9. Written as DNA, the CDR3 is TGTGCCGCTCGCGTGGGACAGACCTACGAGCAGTACTTC. It yields the protein CAARVGQTYEQYF.

The J gene is TRBJ2-3, the V gene TRBV5-6; TRBD2 is a possible D gene (5 bases). The CDR3 totals 14 residues. Trimming stripped 3 bases from V and 6 bases from J, with 14 bases between. Germline-derived CDR1 and CDR2 are SGHDT and YYEEEE. The CDR3 here is CASSSRARGDTQYF. The CDR3, as DNA: TGTGCCAGCAGCTCCCGGGCCCGAGGGGATACGCAGTATTTT.

By share, this clone counts as medium-sized (0.01 to 0.1%). This chain uses TRBV29-1 with TRBJ2-1, with 11 bases matching TRBD1. The CDR3 is 13 amino acids. With V trimmed by 3 bases and J by 8 bases, 3 bases remained unmatched. Germline values: CDR1 SQVTM, CDR2 ANQGSEA. Written as DNA, the CDR3 is TGCAGCGTTGATTGGGACAGGGGGGATGAGCAGTTCTTC. Translation gives CSVDWDRGDEQFF.

The V and J genes are TRBV4-1 and TRBJ2-7; the match to TRBD2 covers 8 bases. The CDR3 extends over 15 amino acids. Germline V lookup: CDR1 MGHRA, CDR2 YSYEKL. The V gene end was trimmed by 3 bases and the J gene end by 4 bases; junction bases not matched to a gene: 8. CDR3 in amino acids: CASSHEAGVYYEQYF. For the CDR3, the DNA is TGCGCCAGCAGCCACGAAGCGGGAGTCTATTACGAGCAGTACTTC.

This clone was found a few times. The chain links TRBV7-9 to TRBJ2-5; 8 nucleotides line up with TRBD2. Germline CDR1 reads SEHNR; CDR2 reads FQNEAQ (reference sequence). Trimming cost V 4 bases and J 4 bases; bases outside gene matches: 5. The CDR3 covers 14 residues. The CDR3 loop is CASSSTGGRETQYF. The CDR3 DNA follows: TGTGCCAGCAGCTCTACGGGGGGGCGAGAGACCCAGTACTTC.

In this sample, this clone is medium-sized. Here the CDR3 reads CASSLDSGAYSHEQYF. CDR3 DNA: TGTGCCAGCAGCTTAGATTCAGGTGCCTATTCCCACGAGCAGTACTTC. This chain uses TRBV11-3 with TRBJ2-7; no firm D call. The CDR3 is 16 residues long. V gave up 0 bases and J gave up 5 bases, with 17 bases separating them. In germline, CDR1 is SGHNT, CDR2 YENEEA.